The 22 T cell receptor beta chains below all came from one sample that was sequenced in a study of blood T cells in healthy people across ages. Using a J-beta primer mix together with a sample-barcoded 5' primer, a second PCR was run for roughly 7 to 12 cycles. In TCRdb, the 5' RACE reads were re-called with MiXCR into one record per CDR3 protein. The repertoire holds 550,000 to 650,000 distinct CDR3 sequences, with around a quarter as singletons. This sample also belongs to another study, concerning T cells of mothers and their children.

The sequenced sample was blood. The receptor source for this set is a boy younger than 10 in good health.

This clonotype was detected a few times. J is TRBJ2-1 and V is TRBV5-1; 9 bases agree with TRBD1. V was clipped by 4 bases and J by 8 bases; unmatched bases: 10. The CDR3 loop spans 15 amino acids. Looked up from germline, CDR1 is SGHRS and CDR2 is YFSETQ. CDR3 in DNA: TGCGCCAGCAGCGTCGACAGGGGGATTTTGGATGAGCAGTTCTTC. Its translation: CASSVDRGILDEQFF. Full variable domain (outside the CDR3, taken from reference TRBV5-1 and TRBJ2-1): KAGVTQTPRYLIKTRGQQVTLSCSPISGHRSVSWYQQTPGQGLQFLFEYFSETQRNKGNFPGRFSGRQFSNSRSEMNVSTLELGDSALYLCASSVDRGILDEQFFGPGTRLTVL.

The chain is built from TRBV7-9 and TRBJ1-3; no firm D call. Germline assignment: CDR1 SEHNR and CDR2 FQNEAQ (reference sequence). Between the trimmed V and J ends, which lost 6 bases and 0 bases, there was a span of 9 bases. The CDR3 is 14 residues long. The CDR3 is CASSSVYSGNTIYF. In DNA form, the CDR3 reads TGTGCCAGCAGTTCAGTGTACTCTGGAAACACCATATATTTT.

The rearrangement links TRBV20-1 to TRBJ2-7; TRBD1 aligns across 7 bases. This CDR3 contains 12 residues. The germline gives CDR1 DFQATT, CDR2 SNEGSKA (reference sequence). The junction had 5 bases not matched to a gene; V was cut back by 4 bases and J by 5 bases. CDR3 amino acids: CSAKQGSHEQYF. CDR3 in DNA: TGCAGTGCTAAACAGGGGAGCCACGAGCAGTACTTC.

The chain carries TRBV20-1 and TRBJ1-5; perhaps TRBD1 as D (5 bases). CDR1 is DFQATT and CDR2 is SNEGSKA in the germline V gene (reference sequence). The CDR3 is made up of 13 amino acids. V was trimmed by 6 bases and J by 0 bases, leaving 9 bases between them. The chain's CDR3 is CSAIRDSNQPQHF. CDR3 DNA sequence: TGCAGTGCCATCAGGGATAGCAATCAGCCCCAGCATTTT.

At least ten counts were recorded for this clonotype. The CDR3 DNA is TGCAGTGCTAGACCCGTACAGGGGGACCTAGCGGGAGGGCCAGCGGAGACCCAGTACTTC. This codes for CSARPVQGDLAGGPAETQYF. The rearrangement links TRBV20-1 to TRBJ2-5, with 12 positions matching TRBD2. CDR3 length: 20 residues. Looked up from germline, CDR1 is DFQATT and CDR2 is SNEGSKA (reference sequence). Trimming cost V 2 bases and J 5 bases; bases outside gene matches: 21.

This sequence joins TRBV20-1 and TRBJ2-2; a weak D match, TRBD1 (5 bases). The germline V gene has CDR1 DFQATT and CDR2 SNEGSKA (reference sequence). Trimming took 3 bases from V and 6 from J, leaving 14 bases between them. This CDR3 has 14 amino acids. The CDR3 region is CSASGAGQAGELFF. In DNA, the CDR3 is TGCAGTGCTAGTGGGGCAGGGCAGGCCGGGGAGCTGTTTTTT.

This chain connects TRBV10-1 to TRBJ1-4; D is possibly TRBD1 (5 bases). This CDR3 has 14 residues. The V end was cut by 6 bases, the J end by 4 bases, with 12 bases between. The germline gives CDR1 WNHNN, CDR2 SYGVQD (reference sequence). CDR3 residues: CASRKGILNEKLFF. As DNA, the CDR3 is TGCGCCAGCAGGAAGGGGATTCTTAATGAAAAACTGTTTTTT.

This chain connects TRBV7-9 to TRBJ1-1; D call uncertain. Germline CDR1 and CDR2: SEHNR and FQNEAQ (reference sequence). This CDR3 has 13 residues. The V end was cut by 2 bases, the J end by 7 bases, with 11 bases between. The CDR3 bases are TGTGCCAGCAGCTTATCGGTCTCAGTTGAAGCTTTCTTT. Its protein is CASSLSVSVEAFF.

This chain connects TRBV6-5 to TRBJ2-5, with D perhaps given as TRBD1 or TRBD2 (5 bases each). V shed 6 bases and J shed 2 bases, with 10 bases lying between them. Germline V CDR1 and CDR2: MNHEY, SVGAGI. The CDR3 extends over 13 amino acids. CDR3 loop: CASRRDGQETQYF. In DNA, the CDR3 is TGTGCCAGCAGACGGGACGGACAAGAGACCCAGTACTTC.

The gene calls are TRBV29-1 and TRBJ1-2; D unclear. Germline V gene data show CDR1 as SQVTM and CDR2 as ANQGSEA. The V gene lost 4 bases and the J gene lost 4 bases, with 10 bases spanning the gap. This CDR3 spans 12 amino acids. The CDR3 sequence: CSVGDLSYGYTF. DNA of the CDR3: TGCAGCGTTGGGGATTTGAGCTATGGCTACACCTTC. Drawing the rest from reference TRBV29-1 and TRBJ1-2, the complete variable domain is SAVISQKPSRDICQRGTSLTIQCQVDSQVTMMFWYRQQPGQSLTLIATANQGSEATYESGFVIDKFPISRPNLTFSTLTVSNMSPEDSSIYLCSVGDLSYGYTFGSGTRLTVV.

This clonotype was observed many times. This chain uses TRBV5-1 with TRBJ2-5; D unclear. The CDR3 spans 13 residues. V lost 7 bases and J lost 1, with 11 bases in between. Germline V lookup: CDR1 SGHRS, CDR2 YFSETQ. The CDR3 DNA sequence: TGCGCCAGCCGCCGACAAGGCCAAGAGACCCAGTACTTC. Translating it yields CASRRQGQETQYF.

A few counts support this clonotype. V and J are TRBV18 and TRBJ2-5; D might be TRBD2 (6 bases). This CDR3 has 13 residues. CDR1 is KGHSH and CDR2 is LQKENI in the germline V gene. Between the trimmed V and J ends, which lost 3 bases and 3 bases, there was a span of 8 bases. The CDR3 nucleotides are TGTGCCAGCTCACCTTGGAGGGAAGAGACCCAGTACTTC. This sequence encodes CASSPWREETQYF.

The chain employs TRBV6-2 or TRBV6-3 and TRBJ2-5; 8 bases agree with TRBD1. Germline assignment: CDR1 MNHEY and CDR2 SVGEGT. The CDR3 is 15 residues long. With V trimmed by 5 bases and J by 5 bases, 10 bases remained unmatched. The CDR3 coding sequence is TGTGCCAGCAGTCAGCAACGTGGGACAGGCGAGACCCAGTACTTC. It yields the protein CASSQQRGTGETQYF.

V usage is TRBV28 and J usage is TRBJ1-5; tentative D call: TRBD1 (5 bases). This CDR3 spans 15 amino acids. CDR1 is MDHEN and CDR2 is SYDVKM in the germline V gene. V lost 5 bases, J lost 5 bases, and 16 bases lay in between. This CDR3 reads CASSPRHRGDQPQHF. CDR3 DNA sequence: TGTGCCAGCAGTCCCCGGCATCGGGGGGATCAGCCCCAGCATTTT.

The CDR3 protein is CASSEWTGSSQPQHF. CDR3 DNA sequence: TGTGCCAGCAGTGAATGGACAGGGTCATCTCAGCCCCAGCATTTT. The chain couples TRBV2 to TRBJ1-5; 8 positions match TRBD1. The CDR3 has 15 amino acids. V lost 2 bases to trimming and J lost 6 bases; unmatched junction nucleotides: 6. Germline V gene sequence: CDR1 SNHLY, CDR2 FYNNEI.

The rearrangement links TRBV11-2 to TRBJ2-4, with TRBD1 matching over 10 bases. CDR3 size: 15 residues. Germline V gene lookup returns CDR1 SGHAT and CDR2 FQNNGV. The trim removed 1 base at V and 8 bases at J, leaving 5 bases unmatched. The CDR3 is CASSLAGTGDHIQYF. CDR3 DNA: TGTGCCAGCAGCTTAGCCGGGACAGGGGACCACATTCAGTACTTC.

This clonotype has a handful of counts. The rearrangement uses TRBV7-2 and TRBJ2-7; 11 nucleotides align to TRBD1. Trimming took 3 bases from V and 2 from J; bases not matched to a gene: 3. Germline CDR1 and CDR2: SGHTA and FQGNSA. This CDR3 has 15 residues. The CDR3 coding sequence is TGTGCCAGCAGCTTTCCGGGACAGGGGGCCTACGAGCAGTACTTC. This sequence encodes CASSFPGQGAYEQYF. The full variable domain, rest sourced from reference TRBV7-2 and TRBJ2-7, is GAGVSQSPSNKVTEKGKDVELRCDPISGHTALYWYRQSLGQGLEFLIYFQGNSAPDKSGLPSDRFSAERTGGSVSTLTIQRTQQEDSAVYLCASSFPGQGAYEQYFGPGTRLTVT.

This chain uses TRBV7-8 with TRBJ2-5; D gene unclear. TRBJ2-7 matches the DNA end more closely, so the J call is doubtful. CDR3 size: 14 residues. The germline V gene encodes CDR1 SGHVS and CDR2 FQNEAQ. For the CDR3, the DNA is TGTGCCAGCAGCTTAGCGGCTTCGGCCAACGAGCAGTACTTC. Translated, it gives CASSLAASANEQYF.

The chain couples TRBV7-2 to TRBJ2-7; 12 bases align to TRBD2. The CDR3 spans 17 residues. After removal of 0 bases from V and 6 bases from J, the junction contained 9 bases not matched to a gene. Germline V gene data show CDR1 as SGHTA and CDR2 as FQGNSA. The CDR3 spells CASSLALSGLAGTEQYF. The DNA for the CDR3 is TGTGCCAGCAGCTTAGCGCTCTCTGGACTAGCGGGAACCGAGCAGTACTTC.

This chain uses TRBV7-9 with TRBJ2-7; 13 positions agree with TRBD2. CDR1 and CDR2 from the germline V gene are SEHNR and FQNEAQ (reference sequence). V trimming: 4 bases; J trimming: 2 bases; junction bases outside the gene matches: 2. The CDR3 has 15 residues. In nucleotides, the CDR3 is TGTGCCAGCAGCTCCGGGACTAGCGGGACCTACGAGCAGTACTTC. Translated: CASSSGTSGTYEQYF. Filled out from reference TRBV7-9 and TRBJ2-7, the complete variable domain reads DTGVSQNPRHKITKRGQNVTFRCDPISEHNRLYWYRQTLGQGPEFLTYFQNEAQLEKSRLLSDRFSAERPKGSFSTLEIQRTEQGDSAMYLCASSSGTSGTYEQYFGPGTRLTVT.

CDR3 sequence: CASSQARENTEAFF. The CDR3 DNA reads as TGTGCCAGCAGCCAAGCCAGGGAGAACACTGAAGCTTTCTTT. The J gene is TRBJ1-1, the V gene TRBV3-1; D may be TRBD1 (5 bases). This CDR3 region has 14 residues. Deletions cut 1 base from V and 1 base from J, with 7 bases between. CDR1 and CDR2 (germline): LGHDT, YNNKEL (reference sequence). The full variable domain, rest sourced from reference TRBV3-1 and TRBJ1-1, is DTAVSQTPKYLVTQMGNDKSIKCEQNLGHDTMYWYKQDSKKFLKIMFSYNNKELIINETVPNRFSPKSPDKAHLNLHINSLELGDSAVYFCASSQARENTEAFFGQGTRLTVV.

As concerns this clonotype: A much larger clone lies a single base off, so this may be a read error. The rearrangement joins TRBV28 to TRBJ2-5; 7 bases fit TRBD1. This CDR3 spans 16 amino acids. The trim removed 3 bases at V and 1 base at J, leaving 8 bases unmatched. Germline assignment: CDR1 MDHEN and CDR2 SYDVKM. The CDR3 DNA is TGTGCCAGCAGTTTGACGAGGGGACAGATCCAAGAGACCCAGTACTTC. This encodes CASSLTRGQIQETQYF.